This T cell receptor beta chain is from a study of blood T cell repertoires in COVID-19. At the level of the study: Acute and convalescent COVID-19 samples came from the United States, Italy and Spain. Sources were T cells, B-cell-depleted T cells, or PBMCs; the material itself was cDNA or gDNA.

Original data processing: How many nucleated cells were present was estimated from reference gene primer amplification. Method: immunoSEQ multiplex PCR; TCRdb's copy keeps in-frame clones and lacks some. For V, J and clone size, that table is used; D and trimming come from the DNA. This table has some 220,000 clones, 84% appearing once. V gave up 4 bases and J gave up 12 bases; unmatched junction bases: 8. CDR1 is SGHRS, CDR2 YFSETQ, per germline. This CDR3 is built from 15 residues. The sample was peripheral blood. The chain joins TRBV5-1 to TRBJ2-1; 15 bases line up with TRBD2. This TCR came from a woman of 80 years or more with active or convalescent COVID-19. CDR3: CASSPGTSGGRVQFF. CDR3 nucleotide sequence: TGCGCCAGCAGCCCCGGGACTAGCGGGGGGCGGGTGCAGTTCTTC.